The rows below give T cell receptor beta chains drawn from one sample of a study of cytomegalovirus exposure and HLA in healthy donors. Sequenced by immunoSEQ multiplex PCR; TCRdb stores in-frame clones only, minus some. The sample consists of 73,000 or so clones, over 60% of them appearing once. Sequencing was carried out using PBMCs. These TCRs come from a woman between 35 and 50 years old in good health and CMV-seropositive. CDR3s include the opening cysteine and the closing phenylalanine or tryptophan. The order of the fields is D gene, clone size, V gene, J gene, CDR3 DNA, CDR3 protein. The D gene is left open where the match is weak. Not every row has a clone size; where given, it reads once, few, many or a size class.

.	few	TRBV5-4	TRBJ1-6	TGTGCCAGCAGCGTAGGGGTTGGAGATTCACCCCTCCACTTT	CASSVGVGDSPLHF
.	.	TRBV19	TRBJ2-1	TGTGCCAGTAGTTGGAGGGCCCTGAGTTACAATGAGCAGTTCTTC	CASSWRALSYNEQFF
.	.	TRBV5-1	TRBJ1-5	TGCGCCAGCAGCTTGGAGGCGGGTCAGAAGCAGCCCCAGCATTTT	CASSLEAGQKQPQHF
.	.	TRBV10-3	TRBJ1-4	TGTGCCATCAGCGGGGCGGGAGAAAAACTGTTTTTT	CAISGAGEKLFF
TRBD2	.	TRBV5-6	TRBJ2-1	TGTGCCAGCAGCTTGGTGGCTAGCGGGTCGAGCTCCTACAATGAGCAGTTCTTC	CASSLVASGSSSYNEQFF
.	.	TRBV5-1	TRBJ2-1	TGCGCCAGCAGCTTGAACGCGGGCTTGATCTATGAGCAGTTCTTC	CASSLNAGLIYEQFF
TRBD2	.	TRBV4-3	TRBJ2-3	TGCGCCAGCAGCCAAGATCAAGCGGGGGGGCCGTCCGGTACGCAGTATTTT	CASSQDQAGGPSGTQYF
TRBD2	.	TRBV30	TRBJ2-3	TGTGCCTGGAGGTTAGCGGGGATCACAGATACGCAGTATTTT	CAWRLAGITDTQYF
.	.	TRBV5-1	TRBJ2-1	TGCGCCAGCAGCTTGGGTCAAGCGTACAATGAGCAGTTCTTC	CASSLGQAYNEQFF
.	.	TRBV18	TRBJ1-1	TGTGCCAGCTCACGGTTCGGACACCAGAACACTGAAGCTTTCTTT	CASSRFGHQNTEAFF
.	.	TRBV7-6	TRBJ2-1	TGTGCCAGCAGCTTAAACTCGTATCGGGGGCAGTTCTTC	CASSLNSYRGQFF
TRBD1	.	TRBV19	TRBJ1-2	TGTGCCAGTAGGACAGGGGTAGGGGGCTACACCTTC	CASRTGVGGYTF
.	.	TRBV5-1	TRBJ2-7	TGCGCCAGCAGCTTGGCGGCTGGGACAAACTCCTACGAGCAGTACTTC	CASSLAAGTNSYEQYF
.	.	TRBV19	TRBJ1-2	TGTGCCACCTGGGACACCGTCCTTGGCTACACCTTC	CATWDTVLGYTF
.	.	TRBV6-5	TRBJ1-3	TGTGCCAGCAGTTACTCCCCGGGACAAGGAAACACCATATATTTT	CASSYSPGQGNTIYF
TRBD1	.	TRBV28	TRBJ1-5	TGTGCCAGCAGTTTGACAGGGCGGGGCAATCAGCCCCAGCATTTT	CASSLTGRGNQPQHF
TRBD1	.	TRBV28	TRBJ1-5	TGTGCCAGCAGGGGGACAGGGAGAGATCAGCCCCAGCATTTT	CASRGTGRDQPQHF
.	.	TRBV9	TRBJ2-7	TGTGCCAGCAGCGTAAAGGGGTCCCACGAGCAGTACTTC	CASSVKGSHEQYF
TRBD2	.	TRBV2	TRBJ2-1	TGTGCCAGTCTACTAGCGGGGGAAGAGCAGTTCTTC	CASLLAGEEQFF
TRBD1	.	TRBV5-4	TRBJ2-2	TGTGCCAGCAGCTTGGAGACGGGACAGGGTACCACCGGGGAGCTGTTTTTT	CASSLETGQGTTGELFF
.	.	TRBV7-6	TRBJ2-1	TGTGCCAGCAGCTTAGAGGGCAGGGGTGACTACAATGAGCAGTTCTTC	CASSLEGRGDYNEQFF
.	.	TRBV6-5	TRBJ1-4	TGTGCCAGCCGGCGGAATGAAAAACTGTTTTTT	CASRRNEKLFF
.	.	TRBV6-5	TRBJ2-3	TGTGCCAGCTATCCTAGCGGCACAGATACGCAGTATTTT	CASYPSGTDTQYF
.	.	TRBV19	TRBJ1-2	TGTGCCAGTAGTATAGAGTCAGGGCCCTACTATGGCTACACCTTC	CASSIESGPYYGYTF
TRBD1	.	TRBV5-6	TRBJ1-6	TGTGCCAGCAGCTTGGGCGGACAGGTCTATAATTCACCCCTCCACTTT	CASSLGGQVYNSPLHF
.	few	TRBV5-6	TRBJ2-7	TGTGCCTCTAGGTTAAGCTACATTGGGTCCTACGAGCAGTACTTC	CASRLSYIGSYEQYF
TRBD2	.	TRBV5-1	TRBJ2-2	TGCGCCAGCAGCTTGGCTAGCGGGGGGCCAGACACCGGGGAGCTGTTTTTT	CASSLASGGPDTGELFF
TRBD1	.	TRBV30	TRBJ2-2	TGTGCCTGGAGACGACAGGGGAACACCGGGGAGCTGTTTTTT	CAWRRQGNTGELFF
.	.	TRBV6-5	TRBJ1-2	TGTGCCAGCAGTTACTCAGGAGGATTGGGCTACACCTTC	CASSYSGGLGYTF
.	few	TRBV18	TRBJ1-1	TGTGCCACCGGGCAGGGGAACACTGAAGCTTTCTTT	CATGQGNTEAFF
TRBD2	.	TRBV10-3	TRBJ2-7	TGTGCCATCAGTGAGTCGACTAGCTGGGGGGACGAGCAGTACTTC	CAISESTSWGDEQYF
.	many	TRBV7-6	TRBJ2-3	TGTGCCAGCAGCTTAGCGGGAGCGAGCACAGATACGCAGTATTTT	CASSLAGASTDTQYF
TRBD2	.	TRBV5-4	TRBJ2-1	TGTGCCAGCAGCTCTAGCGGGAGGGTTTACAATGAGCAGTTCTTC	CASSSSGRVYNEQFF
TRBD1	few	TRBV6-6	TRBJ1-4	TGTGCCAGCAGTTACCGAGCTTCAGGGGGGGAAAAACTGTTTTTT	CASSYRASGGEKLFF
TRBD2	.	TRBV28	TRBJ2-1	TGTGCCAGCAGTTTCTTGGCGGGAGCTGGTTATGAGCAGTTCTTC	CASSFLAGAGYEQFF
.	once	TRBV4-2	TRBJ2-3	TGTGCCAGCAGCCAATTGGACGGGCTAGCGACAGATACGCAGTATTTT	CASSQLDGLATDTQYF
TRBD1	.	TRBV5-1	TRBJ1-4	TGCGCCAGCAGCTTGGGGGACAGGAATGAAAAACTGTTTTTT	CASSLGDRNEKLFF
.	few	TRBV5-6	TRBJ2-7	TGTGCCAGCAGCTTGGACAGGTCCGTCTACGAGCAGTACTTC	CASSLDRSVYEQYF
TRBD2	.	TRBV4-3	TRBJ2-3	TGCGCCAGCAGCCAGGGACTAGCGGGGGCGACAGATACGCAGTATTTT	CASSQGLAGATDTQYF
.	.	TRBV19	TRBJ1-3	TGTGCCAGCAACCAGGCGGGGACTGGAAACACCATATATTTT	CASNQAGTGNTIYF
.	.	TRBV15	TRBJ2-7	TGTGCCACCAGCAGGGATAGCGGCTACGAGCAGTACTTC	CATSRDSGYEQYF
TRBD1	.	TRBV6-5	TRBJ2-7	TGTGCCAGCAGGACAGGGGTCGAGCAGTACTTC	CASRTGVEQYF